The text below deals with one T cell receptor beta chain. Its specificity is unknown. Clones were sequenced by immunoSEQ multiplex PCR, and TCRdb holds only the in-frame ones, with some missing. The repertoire has fewer than 70,000 clones, around 83% of them found once; the top ten carry 3.8%. The sample originates from a study of a mutant IDH1 vaccine in newly diagnosed glioma. Study-wide context: Week 35 held visit V12, while week 47 held visit V13.

CDR1 SEHNR and CDR2 FQNEAQ come from the germline V gene (reference sequence). The CDR3 extends over 12 amino acids. V dropped 8 bases and J dropped 0 bases, with 7 bases sitting between them. Specified time point: week 47, end of study. Alongside topical imiquimod, each dose of vaccine comprised 300 ug of mutant IDH1 20-mer peptide. This rearrangement joins TRBV7-9 to TRBJ2-5; D remains ambiguous. The sequence derives from a young man with glioma. Sequencing used PBMCs, obtained from a glioma patient whose treatment included an IDH1 peptide vaccine. The DNA of the CDR3 is TGTGCCAGCGGGGTTTACCAAGAGACCCAGTACTTC. This gives the protein CASGVYQETQYF.